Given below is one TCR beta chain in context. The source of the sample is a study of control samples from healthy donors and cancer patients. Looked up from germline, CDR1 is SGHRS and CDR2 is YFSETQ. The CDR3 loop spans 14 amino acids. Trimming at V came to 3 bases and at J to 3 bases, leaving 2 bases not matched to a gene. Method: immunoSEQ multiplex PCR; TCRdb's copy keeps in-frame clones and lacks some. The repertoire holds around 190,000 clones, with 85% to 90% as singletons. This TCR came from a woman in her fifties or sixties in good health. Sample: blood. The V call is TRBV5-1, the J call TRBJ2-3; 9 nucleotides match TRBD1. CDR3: CASSSDRGTDTQYF. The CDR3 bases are TGCGCCAGCAGCTCCGACAGGGGGACAGATACGCAGTATTTT.